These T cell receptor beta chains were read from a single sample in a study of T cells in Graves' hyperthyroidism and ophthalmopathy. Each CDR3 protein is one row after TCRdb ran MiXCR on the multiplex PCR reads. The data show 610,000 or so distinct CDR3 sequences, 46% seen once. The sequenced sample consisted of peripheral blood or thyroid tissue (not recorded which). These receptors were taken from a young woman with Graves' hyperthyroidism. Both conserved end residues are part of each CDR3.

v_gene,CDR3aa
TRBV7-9,CASSLFVGDQPQHF
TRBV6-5,CASSSADEQYF
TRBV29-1,CSVEGGAFDEQYF
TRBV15,CATSRGHTEAFF
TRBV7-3,CASSLNPGIEQFF
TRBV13,CASSLGQRQHF
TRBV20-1,CSARDRAPSGRGETQYF
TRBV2,CASRGLAGRGQETQYF
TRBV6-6,CASSPWTGDYEQYF
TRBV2,CASTPRDSMNTEAFF
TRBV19,CASSIMGLAGYTF
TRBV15,CATSSQSSYEQYF
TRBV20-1,CSSGADRDTYTF
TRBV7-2,CASSSDPQETQYF
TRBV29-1,CSVRDREVTEAFF
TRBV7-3,CASSRNRGQGSGANVLTF
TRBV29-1,CSVTTGQGLEKLFF
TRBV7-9,CASSFWDRGVETQYF
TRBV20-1,CSARSGYEQYF
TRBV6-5,CASSYTTGDVIEAFF
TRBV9,CASSPFWVDHEQYF
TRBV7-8,CASSSSRTAGNQPQHF
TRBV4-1,CASSQEQGYHGYTF
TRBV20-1,CSAQRSDILDTQYF